These T cell receptor beta chains were read from a single sample in a study of T-cell memory formation after mild COVID-19. TCRdb used MiXCR to reprocess the 5' RACE reads, holding one entry per CDR3 protein. The data contain almost 550,000 distinct CDR3 sequences, just over 20% of them singletons. The sequenced sample was PBMCs or a T cell subset sorted from them (not recorded which). All receptors come from an adult woman who had mild COVID-19 (a few samples of this study predate the infection). Cell type and time point are not known. Both conserved end residues are part of each CDR3. Fields, in order: J gene, clone size, CDR3 length, V gene, D gene, CDR3 protein, CDR3 DNA. D genes are given only for firm matches. Only some rows state a clone size, as once, few, many or a class for expanded clones.

J gene: TRBJ2-7; clone size: many; CDR3 length: 15; V gene: TRBV7-9; D gene: TRBD2; CDR3 protein: CASSLGAGGGYEQYF; CDR3 DNA: TGTGCCAGCAGCTTAGGGGCGGGAGGGGGCTACGAGCAGTACTTC
J gene: TRBJ2-2; clone size: few; CDR3 length: 13; V gene: TRBV25-1; D gene: TRBD2; CDR3 protein: CASHSGGHGELFF; CDR3 DNA: TGTGCCAGCCACAGCGGGGGCCACGGGGAGCTGTTTTTT
J gene: TRBJ2-3; clone size: .; CDR3 length: 16; V gene: TRBV7-9; D gene: .; CDR3 protein: CASSLFGQLVRDTQYF; CDR3 DNA: TGTGCCAGCAGCTTATTCGGACAGCTTGTCAGAGATACGCAGTATTTT
J gene: TRBJ1-3; clone size: few; CDR3 length: 14; V gene: TRBV25-1; D gene: .; CDR3 protein: CASSEYSRLDTIYF; CDR3 DNA: TGTGCCAGCAGTGAATATTCCCGGCTGGACACCATATATTTT
J gene: TRBJ2-7; clone size: many; CDR3 length: 16; V gene: TRBV12-3/TRBV12-4; D gene: .; CDR3 protein: CASSFSIGSRSYEQYF; CDR3 DNA: TGTGCCAGCAGTTTTTCGATCGGGAGTCGCTCCTACGAGCAGTACTTC
J gene: TRBJ2-5; clone size: many; CDR3 length: 16; V gene: TRBV25-1; D gene: TRBD1; CDR3 protein: CASSTERTGNQETQYF; CDR3 DNA: TGTGCCAGCAGCACCGAACGGACAGGGAATCAAGAGACCCAGTACTTC
J gene: TRBJ2-1; clone size: .; CDR3 length: 14; V gene: TRBV5-1; D gene: .; CDR3 protein: CASSSWRGHNEQFF; CDR3 DNA: TGCGCCAGCAGCTCGTGGCGGGGGCACAATGAGCAGTTCTTC
J gene: TRBJ2-7; clone size: few; CDR3 length: 11; V gene: TRBV28; D gene: .; CDR3 protein: CASGQQYEQYF; CDR3 DNA: TGTGCCAGCGGACAGCAATACGAGCAGTACTTC
J gene: TRBJ2-1; clone size: .; CDR3 length: 15; V gene: TRBV4-1; D gene: .; CDR3 protein: CASSLAQLDGNEQFF; CDR3 DNA: TGCGCCAGCAGCCTGGCTCAGCTAGATGGCAATGAGCAGTTCTTC
J gene: TRBJ1-5; clone size: .; CDR3 length: 13; V gene: TRBV20-1; D gene: TRBD1; CDR3 protein: CSARTGVNQPQHF; CDR3 DNA: TGCAGTGCTAGAACAGGGGTCAATCAGCCCCAGCATTTT
J gene: TRBJ2-7; clone size: .; CDR3 length: 15; V gene: TRBV20-1; D gene: TRBD2; CDR3 protein: CSAMRTSGSSYEQYF; CDR3 DNA: TGCAGTGCTATGAGGACTAGCGGGAGCTCCTACGAGCAGTACTTC
J gene: TRBJ2-5; clone size: few; CDR3 length: 13; V gene: TRBV18; D gene: TRBD2; CDR3 protein: CASSGGEQETQYF; CDR3 DNA: TGTGCCAGCTCCGGGGGGGAGCAAGAGACCCAGTACTTC
J gene: TRBJ2-3; clone size: .; CDR3 length: 12; V gene: TRBV28; D gene: TRBD2; CDR3 protein: CASSILAGAPYF; CDR3 DNA: TGTGCCAGCAGTATACTAGCGGGAGCTCCGTATTTT
J gene: TRBJ2-2; clone size: few; CDR3 length: 17; V gene: TRBV5-1; D gene: TRBD2; CDR3 protein: CASSLAKAGVNTGELFF; CDR3 DNA: TGCGCCAGCAGCTTGGCTAAAGCGGGAGTAAACACCGGGGAGCTGTTTTTT
J gene: TRBJ2-7; clone size: .; CDR3 length: 15; V gene: TRBV7-3; D gene: TRBD1; CDR3 protein: CASSFTGTGDYEQYF; CDR3 DNA: TGTGCCAGCAGCTTCACCGGGACAGGGGACTACGAGCAGTACTTC
J gene: TRBJ2-2; clone size: few; CDR3 length: 15; V gene: TRBV7-9; D gene: .; CDR3 protein: CASNHPAWNTGELFF; CDR3 DNA: TGTGCCAGCAACCACCCAGCCTGGAACACCGGGGAGCTGTTTTTT
J gene: TRBJ1-1; clone size: few; CDR3 length: 16; V gene: TRBV7-9; D gene: .; CDR3 protein: CASSHTWREMNTEAFF; CDR3 DNA: TGTGCCAGCAGCCATACTTGGAGGGAGATGAACACTGAAGCTTTCTTT
J gene: TRBJ2-5; clone size: .; CDR3 length: 15; V gene: TRBV5-1; D gene: .; CDR3 protein: CASSFGSGVQETQYF; CDR3 DNA: TGCGCCAGCAGCTTCGGTTCAGGGGTGCAAGAGACCCAGTACTTC
J gene: TRBJ2-3; clone size: few; CDR3 length: 18; V gene: TRBV5-1; D gene: TRBD2; CDR3 protein: CASSAPGLAGVNTDTQYF; CDR3 DNA: TGCGCCAGCAGCGCGCCCGGACTAGCGGGGGTGAATACAGATACGCAGTATTTT
J gene: TRBJ2-1; clone size: .; CDR3 length: 16; V gene: TRBV7-3; D gene: TRBD2; CDR3 protein: CASSLSPASGSHEQFF; CDR3 DNA: TGTGCCAGCAGCTTAAGCCCGGCTAGCGGGAGTCATGAGCAGTTCTTC
J gene: TRBJ2-3; clone size: few; CDR3 length: 14; V gene: TRBV6-5; D gene: TRBD1; CDR3 protein: CASSYLGTGDTQYF; CDR3 DNA: TGTGCCAGCAGTTACCTTGGGACAGGGGATACGCAGTATTTT
J gene: TRBJ1-5; clone size: .; CDR3 length: 13; V gene: TRBV5-1; D gene: .; CDR3 protein: CASSPGENQPQHF; CDR3 DNA: TGCGCCAGCAGCCCAGGAGAAAATCAGCCCCAGCATTTT
J gene: TRBJ2-7; clone size: few; CDR3 length: 11; V gene: TRBV12-3/TRBV12-4; D gene: .; CDR3 protein: CASSWGSEQYF; CDR3 DNA: TGTGCCAGCTCGTGGGGGAGCGAGCAGTACTTC
J gene: TRBJ2-1; clone size: .; CDR3 length: 18; V gene: TRBV12-3/TRBV12-4; D gene: .; CDR3 protein: CASSLPGTLLKRNNEQFF; CDR3 DNA: TGTGCCAGCAGCCTACCCGGGACTTTACTTAAACGTAACAATGAGCAGTTCTTC
J gene: TRBJ2-7; clone size: few; CDR3 length: 13; V gene: TRBV13; D gene: .; CDR3 protein: CASSLTSTYEQYF; CDR3 DNA: TGTGCCAGCAGCTTAACCAGCACCTACGAGCAGTACTTC
J gene: TRBJ1-1; clone size: few; CDR3 length: 13; V gene: TRBV12-3/TRBV12-4; D gene: .; CDR3 protein: CASSFSVGTEAFF; CDR3 DNA: TGTGCCAGCAGTTTTTCCGTGGGCACTGAAGCTTTCTTT
J gene: TRBJ2-1; clone size: .; CDR3 length: 14; V gene: TRBV20-1; D gene: TRBD2; CDR3 protein: CRASGGAQVDEQFF; CDR3 DNA: TGCAGAGCTAGCGGGGGGGCCCAGGTAGATGAGCAGTTCTTC
J gene: TRBJ2-1; clone size: few; CDR3 length: 16; V gene: TRBV12-3/TRBV12-4; D gene: .; CDR3 protein: CASSLGTVSSYNEQFF; CDR3 DNA: TGTGCCAGCAGTTTAGGGACAGTCAGCTCCTACAATGAGCAGTTCTTC
J gene: TRBJ2-3; clone size: few; CDR3 length: 13; V gene: TRBV7-6; D gene: .; CDR3 protein: CASSLAVGDTQYF; CDR3 DNA: TGTGCCAGCAGCTTAGCCGTGGGAGATACGCAGTATTTT
J gene: TRBJ2-3; clone size: .; CDR3 length: 14; V gene: TRBV6-1; D gene: .; CDR3 protein: CASKHRDSTDTQYF; CDR3 DNA: TGTGCCAGCAAGCACCGGGACAGCACAGATACGCAGTATTTT
J gene: TRBJ1-5; clone size: .; CDR3 length: 13; V gene: TRBV7-9; D gene: TRBD1; CDR3 protein: CASSQQGSRPQHF; CDR3 DNA: TGTGCCAGCAGCCAACAGGGGTCCCGGCCCCAGCATTTT
J gene: TRBJ2-1; clone size: .; CDR3 length: 15; V gene: TRBV7-7; D gene: TRBD2; CDR3 protein: CASSLQAGGHNEQFF; CDR3 DNA: TGTGCCAGCAGCTTACAAGCGGGGGGTCACAATGAGCAGTTCTTC
J gene: TRBJ1-5; clone size: few; CDR3 length: 11; V gene: TRBV19; D gene: .; CDR3 protein: CASSIGGRSHF; CDR3 DNA: TGTGCCAGTAGTATAGGGGGCAGGTCCCATTTT
J gene: TRBJ2-4; clone size: many; CDR3 length: 16; V gene: TRBV25-1; D gene: TRBD1; CDR3 protein: CASSDRDRGPKNIQYF; CDR3 DNA: TGTGCCAGCAGTGATCGGGACAGGGGGCCCAAAAACATTCAGTACTTC
J gene: TRBJ2-1; clone size: few; CDR3 length: 14; V gene: TRBV7-2; D gene: .; CDR3 protein: CASSLSRAHNEQFF; CDR3 DNA: TGTGCCAGCAGCTTAAGTAGAGCTCACAATGAGCAGTTCTTC
J gene: TRBJ1-5; clone size: .; CDR3 length: 12; V gene: TRBV20-1; D gene: .; CDR3 protein: CSAHNSNQPQHF; CDR3 DNA: TGCAGTGCCCATAATAGCAATCAGCCCCAGCATTTT